This TCR beta chain was sequenced during a study of molecular identifiers for immune sequencing clone quantification. Germline V gives CDR1 LGHNA, CDR2 YSLEER. This CDR3 is built from 18 residues. Unmatched junction bases numbered 9, after V lost 0 bases and J lost 4 bases. As CD8+CD4-CCR7+CD45RA+ cells, naive CD8 T cells were sorted. This clonotype was detected a few times. The antigen remains undetermined. Points from the study as a whole: Spiked-in Jurkat TCR RNA corresponding to one cell was reported as detectable against approximately 1 million naive cells. In naive cells, clones above 20 RNA copies held under 1% of molecules, whereas in effector cells they held over 98%.

Bulk libraries came from a prior protocol with listed TCR primers. TCRdb itself ran the PCR reads through MiXCR, one entry per CDR3 protein. The sample has around 460,000 distinct CDR3 sequences; around 21% are singletons. This chain uses TRBV4-3 with TRBJ2-2; 9 bases line up with TRBD2. The sequenced material came from naive CD8+ T cells from blood, with Jurkat cell RNA spiked in. Documented subset: FACS-sorted CD8+CD4-CCR7+CD45RA+ naive T cells. The TCR was taken from a human donor in good health. Some libraries in this study had Jurkat cell RNA spiked in. The CDR3 region has the DNA TGCGCCAGCAGCCAAGAGAGGGCTAGCGGGGCTGCCACCGGGGAGCTGTTTTTT. This codes for CASSQERASGAATGELFF.